This T cell receptor beta chain stems from a study of CD4 T cells in relation to SARS-CoV-2 and coronaviruses. Germline V gene data show CDR1 as SGHNT and CDR2 as YYREEE (reference sequence). With 4 bases removed from V and 5 bases from J, the gap between germline ends came to 24 bases. This CDR3 comprises 17 residues. Before the COVID-19 pandemic, during about 2010-2018, CD4+ T cells were taken from unexposed donors. Sequencing used immunoSEQ multiplex PCR; TCRdb keeps in-frame clones, though not all of them. Seen here are some 68,000 clones, approximately 93% observed once, and the top ten hold about 0.23%.

The source is a human donor in good health. The rearrangement joins TRBV5-4 to TRBJ1-1; tentative D call: TRBD1 (5 bases). Sequencing was done on a sample of naive CD4+ T cells from PBMCs. Subset noted: naive CD4+ T cells isolated by negative enrichment. The CDR3 DNA is TGTGCCAGCAGCCTGGACACGCGACAAGGTGTGGATACTGAAGCTTTCTTT. Its protein product is CASSLDTRQGVDTEAFF.